The 29 T cell receptor beta chains in this list originate from one sample, sequenced in a study of cytomegalovirus exposure and HLA in healthy donors. The study ran its PCR with 60 Vbeta and 13 Jbeta primers. Generated by immunoSEQ multiplex PCR, the TCRdb table keeps only in-frame clones and is missing some. The data contain over 80,000 clones, roughly 74% of them singletons. The sample taken for sequencing was PBMCs. The source of these receptors is a female donor in good health and CMV-seropositive.

The chain uses TRBV5-1 and TRBJ1-3; possible D gene TRBD1, 5 bases. Germline lookup yields CDR1 SGHRS and CDR2 YFSETQ. V was trimmed by 3 bases and J by 4 bases, leaving 14 bases between them. The CDR3 extends over 15 amino acids. The CDR3 sequence: CASSYYGTTGNTIYF. CDR3 bases: TGCGCCAGCAGCTACTACGGGACTACCGGAAACACCATATATTTT.

The chain is built from TRBV12-5 and TRBJ1-2; D gene uncertain. Germline-derived CDR1 and CDR2 are LGHNT and FRNRAP. The CDR3 runs to 16 residues. V was shortened by 6 bases and J by 1 base, with 18 bases between the two germline ends. For the CDR3, the DNA is TGTGCTAGTGGACCCGGACTGTTGAGGTTTAACTATGGCTACACCTTC. This translates into CASGPGLLRFNYGYTF. Full variable domain (missing parts from reference TRBV12-5 and TRBJ1-2): DARVTQTPRHKVTEMGQEVTMRCQPILGHNTVFWYRQTMMQGLELLAYFRNRAPLDDSGMPKDRFSAEMPDATLATLKIQPSEPRDSAVYFCASGPGLLRFNYGYTFGSGTRLTVV.

This clone occurred once. The gene calls are TRBV28 and TRBJ1-1; a weak D match, TRBD1 (5 bases). The germline CDR1 and CDR2 sequences are MDHEN and SYDVKM. The V end was cut by 2 bases, the J end by 4 bases, with 11 bases between. This CDR3 is 14 amino acids long. The CDR3 DNA sequence: TGTGCCAGCAGTTTACCCCGGGGGGGCACTGAAGCTTTCTTT. Protein product: CASSLPRGGTEAFF.

This clone has just a few counts. V usage is TRBV2 and J usage is TRBJ1-5, with D maybe TRBD1 (5 bases). Trimming removed 7 bases from V and 6 bases from J, with 13 bases in between. The length of the CDR3 is 13 residues. The germline V gene has CDR1 SNHLY and CDR2 FYNNEI. The chain's CDR3 is CASIPGIGQPQHF. Written as DNA, the CDR3 is TGTGCCAGCATACCAGGGATCGGTCAGCCCCAGCATTTT.

The gene calls are TRBV18 and TRBJ2-7, with TRBD2 matching over 12 bases. Germline V gene lookup returns CDR1 KGHSH and CDR2 LQKENI. CDR3 length: 15 residues. V trimming: 3 bases; J trimming: 3 bases; junction bases outside the gene matches: 3. The CDR3 is CASSPTSGGLYEQYF. The CDR3 bases are TGTGCCAGCTCACCGACTAGCGGGGGCCTCTACGAGCAGTACTTC.

The chain has TRBV15 and TRBJ1-2; no definite D call. Germline CDR1 LNHNV, CDR2 YYDKDF (reference sequence). Trimming removed 0 bases from V and 4 bases from J, with 9 bases in between. This CDR3 has 14 amino acids. Here the CDR3 reads CATSRDRLVYGYTF. As DNA, the CDR3 is TGTGCCACCAGCAGAGATCGGTTAGTCTATGGCTACACCTTC.

This chain joins TRBV29-1 and TRBJ1-2; D gene unclear. Germline V gene data show CDR1 as SQVTM and CDR2 as ANQGSEA. Trimming cost V 4 bases and J 2 bases, with 14 bases left between them. The CDR3 is 14 amino acids. CDR3 sequence reads: CSVVLDVPNYGYTF. CDR3 nucleotides: TGCAGCGTTGTCTTAGATGTACCAAACTATGGCTACACCTTC.

The chain has TRBV28 and TRBJ2-7, with 7 nucleotides matching TRBD1. There are 14 residues in the CDR3. Trimming cost V 5 bases and J 3 bases; bases outside gene matches: 7. CDR1 MDHEN and CDR2 SYDVKM come from the germline V gene. Written as DNA, the CDR3 is TGTGCCAGCAGTCTCTCCGGGACAGTCTACGAGCAGTACTTC. Amino acid sequence: CASSLSGTVYEQYF.

The chain employs TRBV2 and TRBJ2-1; 9 bases match TRBD1. The germline CDR1 and CDR2 sequences are SNHLY and FYNNEI. The CDR3 consists of 15 residues. V lost 6 bases to trimming and J lost 0 bases; unmatched junction nucleotides: 3. CDR3 sequence (DNA): TGTGCCAGCAGGGACAGGGGAGACTCCTACAATGAGCAGTTCTTC. Its protein is CASRDRGDSYNEQFF.

This clone was picked up one time. The rearrangement joins TRBV28 to TRBJ1-2; TRBD1 is a possible D gene (6 bases). CDR3 length: 14 amino acids. CDR1 is MDHEN and CDR2 is SYDVKM in the germline V gene. Trimming removed 7 bases at V and 3 bases at J, with 15 bases between. The CDR3 DNA sequence: TGTGCCAGCAACTCCGAAGGGGGTGACTATGGCTACACCTTC. The encoded protein is CASNSEGGDYGYTF.

The V call is TRBV4-3, the J call TRBJ1-1; no clear D. Trimming removed 0 bases at V and 2 bases at J, with 16 bases between. The CDR3 sequence is 17 residues long. The germline gives CDR1 LGHNA, CDR2 YSLEER. In DNA form, the CDR3 reads TGCGCCAGCAGCCAAGATCTGGAGCTACATGGCAACACTGAAGCTTTCTTT. Amino acid sequence: CASSQDLELHGNTEAFF.

The V call is TRBV29-1, the J call TRBJ1-1; D is perhaps TRBD1 (6 bases). V was pared by 6 bases and J by 3 bases, with 14 bases between. Germline CDR1 reads SQVTM; CDR2 reads ANQGSEA. The CDR3 contains 13 residues. The CDR3 reads CSVNRAGDTEAFF. The CDR3 DNA reads TGCAGCGTCAACAGGGCTGGGGACACTGAAGCTTTCTTT.

The chain has TRBV6-5 and TRBJ2-2; 7 nucleotides agree with TRBD1. CDR1 and CDR2 from the germline V gene are MNHEY and SVGAGI. V lost 8 bases to trimming and J lost 2 bases; unmatched junction nucleotides: 8. This CDR3 is 15 amino acids long. For the CDR3, the DNA is TGTGCCAGCCGCGCGAGGGGGCTTAACACCGGGGAGCTGTTTTTT. Translated: CASRARGLNTGELFF.

V and J are TRBV7-6 and TRBJ1-3; a weak D match, TRBD1 (5 bases). This CDR3 spans 15 amino acids. Germline V gives CDR1 SGHVS, CDR2 FNYEAQ. V lost 4 bases to trimming and J lost 7 bases, with 17 bases between them. The CDR3 sequence is CASSSSGLQGNTIYF. In DNA, the CDR3 is TGTGCCAGCAGCTCCTCGGGACTCCAAGGCAACACCATATATTTT.

V and J are TRBV18 and TRBJ2-1; 7 bases map to TRBD1. This CDR3 is built from 16 residues. V dropped 5 bases and J dropped 1; count of bases not matched to a gene: 8. Germline V CDR1 and CDR2: KGHSH, LQKENI. CDR3 DNA sequence: TGTGCCAGCTCAGGTCGACAGGGTAGTTCCTACAATGAGCAGTTCTTC. Translated: CASSGRQGSSYNEQFF.

The rearrangement links TRBV5-6 to TRBJ1-1, with TRBD1 as a possible D gene (5 bases). V lost 4 bases, J lost 0 bases, and 7 bases lay in between. Per the germline V gene, CDR1 is SGHDT and CDR2 is YYEEEE. CDR3 length: 13 amino acids. The CDR3 here is CASSRQLNTEAFF. In nucleotides, the CDR3 is TGTGCCAGCAGCAGACAGCTGAACACTGAAGCTTTCTTT.

This clone was counted between two and nine times. The chain carries TRBV28 and TRBJ1-3; D not resolved. CDR1 and CDR2 from the germline V gene are MDHEN and SYDVKM. The CDR3 is 13 residues long. V lost 4 bases, J lost 5 bases, and 9 bases lay in between. DNA of the CDR3: TGTGCCAGCAGTTCACGGAGCAGAAACACCATATATTTT. Encoded protein: CASSSRSRNTIYF.

J is TRBJ2-5 and V is TRBV7-2; possibly TRBD2 for D (6 bases). The germline gives CDR1 SGHTA, CDR2 FQGNSA. The CDR3 has 15 residues. The V end lost 4 bases, the J end lost 5 bases, and 17 bases lay between the germline ends. This CDR3 is CASSSTGGAGETQYF. CDR3 sequence (DNA): TGTGCCAGCAGCTCCACCGGAGGTGCGGGGGAGACCCAGTACTTC.

This clone was counted only a few times. J is TRBJ2-5 and V is TRBV7-9, with 7 bases identical to TRBD1. This CDR3 has 10 amino acids. Germline V gene data show CDR1 as SEHNR and CDR2 as FQNEAQ (reference sequence). Trimming at V came to 8 bases and at J to 9 bases, leaving 3 bases not matched to a gene. The DNA for the CDR3 is TGTGCCAGCTCTGGGACAGCCCAGTACTTC. It yields the protein CASSGTAQYF.

This clone was detected only once. The genes are TRBV13 and TRBJ1-1; D perhaps matches TRBD1 (6 bases). The CDR3 runs to 14 residues. Trimming took 2 bases from V and 4 from J, leaving 11 bases between them. Germline V gene lookup returns CDR1 PRHDT and CDR2 FYEKMQ (reference sequence). CDR3 in DNA: TGTGCCAGCAGCTTAAGTAGCAGGGGCACTGAAGCTTTCTTT. Its protein product is CASSLSSRGTEAFF.

In this sample, this clone turned up a few times. V usage is TRBV19 and J usage is TRBJ2-2, with TRBD1 matching over 8 bases. Germline CDR1 reads LNHDA; CDR2 reads SQIVND (reference sequence). The CDR3 consists of 14 residues. Losses at the gene ends were 6 bases for V and 1 base for J; bases not matched to a gene: 1. CDR3 residues: CASRGTGNTGELFF. CDR3 coding DNA: TGTGCCAGTAGGGGGACAGGGAACACCGGGGAGCTGTTTTTT.

This clone showed up just once. The rearrangement joins TRBV5-6 to TRBJ2-7, with TRBD2 identical over 9 bases. There are 14 residues in the CDR3. CDR1 SGHDT and CDR2 YYEEEE come from the germline V gene. Trimming cost V 7 bases and J 4 bases; bases outside gene matches: 9. CDR3 in amino acids: CASRRAGGSYEQYF. The CDR3 region has the DNA TGTGCCAGCCGGAGGGCGGGGGGGTCATACGAGCAGTACTTC.

This clone appeared a few times. The chain has TRBV4-1 and TRBJ2-6; D perhaps matches TRBD1 (5 bases). Looked up from germline, CDR1 is MGHRA and CDR2 is YSYEKL. This CDR3 region has 16 residues. Trimming stripped 1 base from V and 4 bases from J, with 11 bases between. The CDR3 DNA reads as TGCGCCAGCAGCCAAGGGGCAGGGCTAGGGGCCAACGTCCTGACTTTC. As protein: CASSQGAGLGANVLTF.

J is TRBJ1-2 and V is TRBV5-1; D unclear. Germline-derived CDR1 and CDR2 are SGHRS and YFSETQ. Trimming shortened V by 0 bases and J by 4 bases, and 4 bases separated the two germline ends. CDR3 length equals 12 residues. The CDR3 DNA reads TGCGCCAGCAGCTTGGCCGGCTATGGCTACACCTTC. It is translated as CASSLAGYGYTF.

V usage is TRBV28 and J usage is TRBJ2-5, with 10 bases lining up with TRBD1. Trimming cost V 4 bases and J 5 bases; bases outside gene matches: 13. CDR3 size: 17 residues. Germline CDR1 MDHEN, CDR2 SYDVKM. CDR3 loop: CASSSTTGGFRGETQYF. CDR3 sequence (DNA): TGTGCCAGCAGTTCCACGACAGGGGGCTTTCGTGGGGAGACCCAGTACTTC.

The rearrangement links TRBV19 to TRBJ1-2, with 7 bases matching TRBD1. The CDR3 extends over 14 amino acids. J lost 3 bases, V lost 5 bases, and 6 bases had no gene match. Germline values: CDR1 LNHDA, CDR2 SQIVND (reference sequence). CDR3 region: CASSYRQGDYGYTF. In DNA, the CDR3 is TGTGCCAGTAGTTACCGACAGGGAGACTATGGCTACACCTTC.

The rearrangement links TRBV4-1 to TRBJ1-4; unclear D gene. There are 18 residues in the CDR3. The V gene's germline CDR1 is MGHRA and CDR2 YSYEKL. Trimming cost V 4 bases and J 4 bases, with 22 bases left between them. The CDR3 DNA follows: TGCGCCAGCAGCCGAGCACTTAACCCCCGACGCGGTAATGAAAAACTGTTTTTT. Protein product: CASSRALNPRRGNEKLFF.

This clone appeared once. The chain employs TRBV4-3 and TRBJ2-1; 10 positions match TRBD1. This CDR3 spans 17 amino acids. The V segment lost 4 bases and the J segment 8 bases; nucleotides outside the gene matches: 14. Germline lookup yields CDR1 LGHNA and CDR2 YSLEER. CDR3: CASSLTPGTGALDEQFF. The CDR3 DNA reads TGCGCCAGCAGCCTAACGCCCGGGACAGGGGCACTTGATGAGCAGTTCTTC.

Concerning this clone itself: Mismatch with germline at one junction end may stem from a read error. This chain uses TRBV4-2 with TRBJ1-1; D gene unclear. Germline CDR1 and CDR2: LGHNA and YNFKEQ. The CDR3 is made up of 13 amino acids. This CDR3 reads CASSQLRNAEAFF. The CDR3 DNA sequence: TGTGCCAGCAGCCAGCTGCGGAACGCTGAAGCTTTCTTT.